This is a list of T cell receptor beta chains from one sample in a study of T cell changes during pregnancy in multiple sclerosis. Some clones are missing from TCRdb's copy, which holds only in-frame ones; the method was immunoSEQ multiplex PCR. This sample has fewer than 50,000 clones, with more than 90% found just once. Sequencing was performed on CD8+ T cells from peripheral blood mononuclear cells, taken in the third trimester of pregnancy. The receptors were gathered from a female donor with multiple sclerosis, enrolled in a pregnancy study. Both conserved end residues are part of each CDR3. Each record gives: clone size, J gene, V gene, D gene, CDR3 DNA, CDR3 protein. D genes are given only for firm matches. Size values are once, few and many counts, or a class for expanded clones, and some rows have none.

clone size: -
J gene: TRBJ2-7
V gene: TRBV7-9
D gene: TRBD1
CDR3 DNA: TGTGCCAGCAGCTCCCAGGGCAGGGGGCCACTTTCCTACGAGCAGTACTTC
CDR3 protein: CASSSQGRGPLSYEQYF

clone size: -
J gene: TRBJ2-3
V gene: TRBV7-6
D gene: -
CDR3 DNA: TGTGCCAGCAGCTTAACTAACACAGATACGCAGTATTTT
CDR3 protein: CASSLTNTDTQYF

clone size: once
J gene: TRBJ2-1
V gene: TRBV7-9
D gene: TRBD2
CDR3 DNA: TGTGCCAGCAGCTTTGGGACTAGCGGGAGGAATGAGCAGTTCTTC
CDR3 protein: CASSFGTSGRNEQFF

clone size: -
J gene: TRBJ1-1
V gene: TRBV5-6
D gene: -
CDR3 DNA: TGTGCCAGCGGCTTGGCAAGGAGGTGGAACACTGAAGCTTTCTTT
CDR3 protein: CASGLARRWNTEAFF

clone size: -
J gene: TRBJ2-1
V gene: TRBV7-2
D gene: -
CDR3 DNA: TGTGCCAGCAGCTTAGACAGGGTTGGGTACAATGAGCAGTTCTTC
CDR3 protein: CASSLDRVGYNEQFF

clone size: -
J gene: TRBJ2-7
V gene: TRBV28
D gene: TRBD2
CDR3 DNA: TGTGCCAGCAGTCCAAAAGGGACTAGTTTATACGAGCAGTACTTC
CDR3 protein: CASSPKGTSLYEQYF

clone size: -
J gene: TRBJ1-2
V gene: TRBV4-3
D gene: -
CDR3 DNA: TGCGCCAGCAGCCAATCCGTCCCCCTTAACTATGGCTACACCTTC
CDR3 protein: CASSQSVPLNYGYTF

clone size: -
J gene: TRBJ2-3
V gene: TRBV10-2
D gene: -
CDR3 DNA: TGCGCCAGCAGTGAGGGAGGCGTAGATACGCAGTATTTT
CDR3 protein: CASSEGGVDTQYF

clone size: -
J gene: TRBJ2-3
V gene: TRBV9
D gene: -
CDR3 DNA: TGTGCCAGCAGCGCCCGACTGGCCGAGGGCACAGATACGCAGTATTTT
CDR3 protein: CASSARLAEGTDTQYF

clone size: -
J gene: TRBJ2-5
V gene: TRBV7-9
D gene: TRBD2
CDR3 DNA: TGTGCCAGCAGCACCCCCGGGACTAGCGGGACTGAGACCCAGTACTTC
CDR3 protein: CASSTPGTSGTETQYF

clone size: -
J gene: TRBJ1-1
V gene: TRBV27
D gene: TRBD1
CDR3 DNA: TGTGCCAGCAGTTTATATGCAGGGGGCACTGAAGCTTTCTTT
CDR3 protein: CASSLYAGGTEAFF

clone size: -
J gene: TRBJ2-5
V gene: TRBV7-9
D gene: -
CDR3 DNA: TGTGCCAGCAGTTCATCCACCGGAGGGACCCAGTACTTC
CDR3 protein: CASSSSTGGTQYF

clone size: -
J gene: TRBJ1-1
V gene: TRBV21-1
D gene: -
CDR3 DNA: TGTGCCAGCAGCCGTCGGGACACTGAAGCTTTCTTT
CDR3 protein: CASSRRDTEAFF

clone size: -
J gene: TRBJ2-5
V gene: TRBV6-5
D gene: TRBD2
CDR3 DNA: TGTGCCAGCAGTTATGGGACTACCCTCGAGACCCAGTACTTC
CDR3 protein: CASSYGTTLETQYF

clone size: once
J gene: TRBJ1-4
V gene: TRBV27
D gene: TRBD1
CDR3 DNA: TGTGCCAGCAGTTCCCATATGACAGGGGAAAATGAAAAACTGTTTTTT
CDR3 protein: CASSSHMTGENEKLFF

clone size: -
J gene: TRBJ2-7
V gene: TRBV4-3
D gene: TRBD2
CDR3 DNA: TGCGCCAGCAGCCTTGGGACTAGCGGATTATACGAGCAGTACTTC
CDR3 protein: CASSLGTSGLYEQYF

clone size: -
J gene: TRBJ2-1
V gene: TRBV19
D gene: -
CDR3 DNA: TGTGCCAGTACTCCGAACTTCCCCAACAATGAGCAGTTCTTC
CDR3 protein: CASTPNFPNNEQFF

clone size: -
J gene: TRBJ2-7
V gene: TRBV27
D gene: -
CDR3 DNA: TGTGCCAGCAGTAGCGTGAGCCTTTTCTACATGTATTTC
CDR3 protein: CASSSVSLFYMYF

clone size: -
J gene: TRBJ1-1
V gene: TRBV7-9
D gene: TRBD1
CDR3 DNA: TGTGCCAGCAGTTCGGAGACAGGGTTGAACACTGAAGCTTTCTTT
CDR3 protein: CASSSETGLNTEAFF

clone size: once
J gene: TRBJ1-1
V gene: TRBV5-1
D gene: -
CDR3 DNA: TGCGCCAGCAGCATGGGGAGGGGGGGGATGAACACTGAAGCTTTCTTT
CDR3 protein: CASSMGRGGMNTEAFF

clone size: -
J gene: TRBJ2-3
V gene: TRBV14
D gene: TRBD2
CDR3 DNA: TGTGCCAGCAGCCACCGACTAGCGGGCACAGATACGCAGTATTTT
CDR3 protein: CASSHRLAGTDTQYF

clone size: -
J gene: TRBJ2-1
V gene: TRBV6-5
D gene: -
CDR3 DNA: TGTGCCACCACACCGGGAGCCTACAATGAGCAGTTCTTC
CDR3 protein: CATTPGAYNEQFF

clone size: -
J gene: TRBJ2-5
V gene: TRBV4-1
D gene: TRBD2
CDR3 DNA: TGCGCCAGCAGCCCCGTTTGGGGACTAGCCGGAGAGACCCAGTACTTC
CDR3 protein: CASSPVWGLAGETQYF

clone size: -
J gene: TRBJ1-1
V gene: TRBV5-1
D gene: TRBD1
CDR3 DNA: TGCGCCAGCAGCTTGACAGGGGGTCTCACTGAAGCTTTCTTT
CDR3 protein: CASSLTGGLTEAFF

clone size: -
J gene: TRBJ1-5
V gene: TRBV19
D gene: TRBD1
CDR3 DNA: TGTGCCAGTAGTATAAGACAGGGGAGCAATCAGCCCCAGCATTTT
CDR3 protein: CASSIRQGSNQPQHF

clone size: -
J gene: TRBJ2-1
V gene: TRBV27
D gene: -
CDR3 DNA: TGTGCCAGCAGTTTATCGTGGGACTCGTCTAATGAGCAGTTCTTC
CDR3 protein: CASSLSWDSSNEQFF

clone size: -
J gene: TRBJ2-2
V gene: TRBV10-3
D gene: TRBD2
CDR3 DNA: TGTGCCATCAGTGAGGGACTAGCGGTCGCCGTGGGCACCGGGGAGCTGTTTTTT
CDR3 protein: CAISEGLAVAVGTGELFF

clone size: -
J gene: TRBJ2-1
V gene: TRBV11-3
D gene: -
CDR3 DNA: TGTGCCAGCAGCTTGCACTCTCTGAGAGGGGGTGACAATGAGCAGTTCTTC
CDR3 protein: CASSLHSLRGGDNEQFF

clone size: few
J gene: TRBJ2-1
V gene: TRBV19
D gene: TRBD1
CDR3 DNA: TGTGCCAGTAGTGGGACAGGGGGCTACAATGAGCAGTTCTTC
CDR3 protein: CASSGTGGYNEQFF

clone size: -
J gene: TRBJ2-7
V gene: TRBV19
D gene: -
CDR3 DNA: TGTGCCAGTAGTATATCTCTGTCTAGCCTTACCTACGAGCAGTACTTC
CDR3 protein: CASSISLSSLTYEQYF

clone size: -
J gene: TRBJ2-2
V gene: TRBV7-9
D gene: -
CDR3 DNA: TGTGCCAGCAGCTCCACCGGTGGAGGGAACACCGGGGAGCTGTTTTTT
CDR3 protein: CASSSTGGGNTGELFF

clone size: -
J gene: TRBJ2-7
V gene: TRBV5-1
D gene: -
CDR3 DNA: TGCGCCAGCAGCTTGTATGGCGGGACGAGCTCCTACGAGCAGTACTTC
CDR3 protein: CASSLYGGTSSYEQYF

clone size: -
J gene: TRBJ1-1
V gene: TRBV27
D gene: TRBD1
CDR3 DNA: TGTGCCAGCAGTTTGTCCCCCCCCGGGACAGGGGGTTCAAAAGCTTTCTTT
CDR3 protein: CASSLSPPGTGGSKAFF

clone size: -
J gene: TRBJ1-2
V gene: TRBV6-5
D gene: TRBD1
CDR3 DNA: TGTGCCAGCAGTTACACAGGGGGCTATGGCTACACCTTC
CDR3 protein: CASSYTGGYGYTF

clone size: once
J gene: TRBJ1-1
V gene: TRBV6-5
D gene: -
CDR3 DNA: TGTGCCAGCAGTCCGGACACATGGAACACTGAAGCTTTCTTT
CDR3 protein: CASSPDTWNTEAFF

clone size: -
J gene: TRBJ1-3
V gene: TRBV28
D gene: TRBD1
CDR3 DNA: TGTGCCAGCAGTAACCCCAGGACAGGGACCCAAATGAGCTCTGGAAACACCATATATTTT
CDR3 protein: CASSNPRTGTQMSSGNTIYF

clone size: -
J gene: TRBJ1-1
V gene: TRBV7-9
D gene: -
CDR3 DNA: TGTGCCAGCAGCCATCAGGTTCGGGCTTTCTTT
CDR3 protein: CASSHQVRAFF

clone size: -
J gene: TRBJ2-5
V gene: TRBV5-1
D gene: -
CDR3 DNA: TGCGCCAGCAGCTTGGATCTAGGAAACCAAGAGACCCAGTACTTC
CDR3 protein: CASSLDLGNQETQYF

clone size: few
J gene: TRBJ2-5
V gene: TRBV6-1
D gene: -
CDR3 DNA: TGTGCCAGCAGTGAAGTCCCGGGACAACAAGAGACCCAGTACTTC
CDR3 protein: CASSEVPGQQETQYF

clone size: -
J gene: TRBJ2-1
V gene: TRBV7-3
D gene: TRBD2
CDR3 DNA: TGTGCCAGCAGGGATAGCGGGAGCGGGGATGAGCAGTTCTTC
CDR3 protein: CASRDSGSGDEQFF

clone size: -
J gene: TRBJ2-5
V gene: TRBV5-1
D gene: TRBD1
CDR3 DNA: TGCGCCAGCAGCGTAACAGGGGGCGAAAAGACCCAGTACTTC
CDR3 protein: CASSVTGGEKTQYF

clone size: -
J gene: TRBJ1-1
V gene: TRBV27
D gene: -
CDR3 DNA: TGTGCCAGCAGTCCCAGACAGCTTATGAACACTGAAGCTTTCTTT
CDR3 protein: CASSPRQLMNTEAFF

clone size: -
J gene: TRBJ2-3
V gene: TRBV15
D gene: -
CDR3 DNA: TGTGCCACCAGCAGAGGACTACCGGTCACAGATACGCAGTATTTT
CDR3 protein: CATSRGLPVTDTQYF

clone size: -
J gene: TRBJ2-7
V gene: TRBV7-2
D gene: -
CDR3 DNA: TGTGCCAGCAGCTTAGCCGGTAGCTCCTACGAGCAGTACTTC
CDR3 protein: CASSLAGSSYEQYF

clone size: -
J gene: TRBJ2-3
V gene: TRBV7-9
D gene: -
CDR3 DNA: TGTGCCAGCAGCCTGCCCGGGGGAGCAGATACGCAGTATTTT
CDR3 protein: CASSLPGGADTQYF

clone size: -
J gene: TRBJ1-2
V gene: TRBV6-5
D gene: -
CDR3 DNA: TGTGCCAGCAGTTATCAGATAAACTATGGCTACACCTTC
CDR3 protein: CASSYQINYGYTF

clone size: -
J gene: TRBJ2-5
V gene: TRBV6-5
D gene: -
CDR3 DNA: TGTGCCAGCAGTTACGAGTCTCAAGAGACCCAGTACTTC
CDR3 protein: CASSYESQETQYF

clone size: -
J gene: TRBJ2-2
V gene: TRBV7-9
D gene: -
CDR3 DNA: TGTGCCAGCACCCCGGTGGGGCCCAGCACCGGGGAGCTGTTTTTT
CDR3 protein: CASTPVGPSTGELFF

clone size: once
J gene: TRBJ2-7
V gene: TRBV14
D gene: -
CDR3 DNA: TGTGCCAGCAGCCGGGACACCTACGAGCAGTACTTC
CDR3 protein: CASSRDTYEQYF

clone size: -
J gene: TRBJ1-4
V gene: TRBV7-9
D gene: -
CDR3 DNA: TGTGCCAGCAGCTTTGGAGGGCCTAATGAAAAACTGTTTTTT
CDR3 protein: CASSFGGPNEKLFF

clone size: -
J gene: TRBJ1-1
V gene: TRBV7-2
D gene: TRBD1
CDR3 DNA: TGTGCCAGCAGCTTCAGGGGGATGAACACTGAAGCTTTCTTT
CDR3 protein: CASSFRGMNTEAFF

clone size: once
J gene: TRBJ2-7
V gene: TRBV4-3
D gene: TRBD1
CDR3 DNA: TGCGCCAGCAGCCCCGGGACAGGGACGTACGAGCAGTACTTC
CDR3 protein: CASSPGTGTYEQYF

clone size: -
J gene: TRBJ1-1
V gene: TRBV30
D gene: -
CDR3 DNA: TGTGCCTGGAGTGTCGTGAGCGGGACTTTCGAGACTTTCTTT
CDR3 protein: CAWSVVSGTFETFF

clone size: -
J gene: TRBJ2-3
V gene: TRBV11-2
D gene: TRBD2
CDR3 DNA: TGTGCCAGCACCGTTACGACTAGCGGGAGTTCAGATACGCAGTATTTT
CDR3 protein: CASTVTTSGSSDTQYF

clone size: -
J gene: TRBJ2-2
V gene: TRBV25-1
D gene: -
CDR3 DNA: TGTGCCAGCAGGATGGGGGACAAGCACACCGGGGAGCTGTTTTTT
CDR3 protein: CASRMGDKHTGELFF